This T cell receptor (beta chain) was profiled in a study of blood T cell repertoires in COVID-19. Study background: Some COVID-19 samples were acute and others convalescent; all came from the United States, Italy and Spain. The cDNA or gDNA used as material had been derived from T cells, B-cell-depleted T cells, or PBMCs.

This clone is judged medium-sized. The CDR3 loop spans 16 amino acids. Germline CDR1 reads SGHTA; CDR2 reads FQGNSA. J lost 2 bases, V lost 5 bases, and 8 bases had no gene match. The authors' processing: The authors estimated nucleated cell counts from reference gene primer amplification. Method: immunoSEQ multiplex PCR; TCRdb's copy keeps in-frame clones and lacks some. V and J calls and clone size come straight from that table; D and trimming were deduced from the DNA. The table lists around 68,000 clones, around four fifths of them singletons. The sequenced sample consisted of peripheral blood. The chain uses TRBV7-2 and TRBJ2-7; 11 positions match TRBD2. The TCR was taken from a woman between 45 and 65 years old with acute or convalescent COVID-19. The CDR3 spells CASSTRLAGSTYEQYF. Here the CDR3 DNA reads TGTGCCAGCAGCACCAGACTAGCGGGATCCACCTACGAGCAGTACTTC.